These 8 T cell receptor beta chains were sequenced from one sample in a study of T cells in Graves' hyperthyroidism and ophthalmopathy. From RNA transcripts, TCR beta CDR3 regions were amplified. Carried out on the TCR CDR3, a first-round RT-PCR used the HTBI primer set. TCRdb itself ran the multiplex PCR reads through MiXCR, one entry per CDR3 protein. Of around 280,000 distinct CDR3 sequences listed, roughly 13% were seen once; the top ten hold 6% to 8%. The source material was blood. The receptors were sampled from a woman in her twenties or thirties with Graves' hyperthyroidism that later progressed to Graves' ophthalmopathy.

The sample holds many counts of this clonotype. The chain combines TRBV2 with TRBJ2-2, with D possibly being TRBD2 (6 bases). This CDR3 is built from 16 residues. Between the trimmed V and J ends, which lost 6 bases and 5 bases, there was a span of 19 bases. Germline CDR1 is SNHLY and CDR2 is FYNNEI. CDR3 in DNA: TGTGCCAGCAGGGAGGGAGAGGGTTTCGCGACCGGGGAGCTGTTTTTT. Its translation: CASREGEGFATGELFF.

This clonotype was seen at least ten times. The chain links TRBV28 to TRBJ2-1, with TRBD1 matching over 8 bases. Per germline, CDR1 MDHEN and CDR2 SYDVKM. This CDR3 region has 17 residues. The trim removed 4 bases at V and 3 bases at J, leaving 11 bases unmatched. The CDR3 nucleotides read TGTGCCAGCAGTTGGAGGTCAGGGGGCCAAATCTACAATGAGCAGTTCTTC. This sequence encodes CASSWRSGGQIYNEQFF.

This clonotype was counted many times. The J gene is TRBJ2-7, the V gene TRBV7-9; 7 bases map to TRBD2. CDR1 and CDR2 (germline): SEHNR, FQNEAQ (reference sequence). Losses at the gene ends were 8 bases for V and 1 base for J; bases not matched to a gene: 5. This CDR3 has 13 amino acids. The CDR3, as DNA: TGTGCCAGCGGGAGCGGGGATTCCTACGAGCAGTACTTC. It specifies CASGSGDSYEQYF.

This rearrangement joins TRBV4-2 to TRBJ2-3, with 8 positions matching TRBD2. The ends lost 8 bases at V and 4 bases at J; junction bases unmatched: 11. The CDR3 totals 15 residues. The germline V gene encodes CDR1 LGHNA and CDR2 YNFKEQ. The CDR3 DNA sequence: TGTGCCAGCCAAGACCGAGCGGGAGAGTCAGATACGCAGTATTTT. Translation: CASQDRAGESDTQYF.

In its sample, this clonotype was seen many times. The CDR3 sequence is CASARGRFRADTQYF. In nucleotides, the CDR3 is TGTGCCAGCGCTAGAGGACGATTTCGAGCAGATACGCAGTATTTT. The rearrangement links TRBV27 to TRBJ2-3; D remains ambiguous. Looked up from germline, CDR1 is MNHEY and CDR2 is SMNVEV (reference sequence). V dropped 8 bases and J dropped 4 bases, with 19 bases sitting between them. The CDR3 is 15 residues long.

There are many counts of this clonotype. The CDR3 reads CASSLMAGGETQYF. The CDR3 region has the DNA TGTGCCAGCAGCTTAATGGCAGGGGGAGAGACCCAGTACTTC. The chain uses TRBV7-6 and TRBJ2-5, with TRBD1 identical over 7 bases. The V gene end was trimmed by 2 bases and the J gene end by 4 bases; junction bases not matched to a gene: 4. CDR1 is SGHVS and CDR2 is FNYEAQ in the germline V gene. CDR3 length: 14 residues.

With respect to this clonotype: One junction end does not reproduce the germline sequence, and a read error may be involved. The V call is TRBV9, the J call TRBJ1-5; weak D call: TRBD1 (6 bases). The CDR3 spans 15 residues. In germline, CDR1 is SGDLS, CDR2 YYNGEE. The CDR3 region is CASSLSAGAGQPQHF. The CDR3 DNA reads as TGCGCCAGCAGCTTGTCGGCAGGGGCGGGACAGCCCCAGCATTTT. The variable domain in full, with the rest retrieved from reference TRBV9 and TRBJ1-5, is DSGVTQTPKHLITATGQRVTLRCSPRSGDLSVYWYQQSLDQGLQFLIQYYNGEERAKGNILERFSAQQFPDLHSELNLSSLELGDSALYFCASSLSAGAGQPQHFGDGTRLSIL.

This clonotype occurred many times. This chain links TRBV7-2 with TRBJ1-5; unclear D gene. The CDR3 totals 12 residues. CDR1 and CDR2 from the germline V gene are SGHTA and FQGNSA. Trimming removed 5 bases at V and 7 bases at J, with 9 bases between. The DNA of the CDR3 is TGTGCCAGCAGCCCCCCGTCCCAGCCCCAGCATTTT. Translating it yields CASSPPSQPQHF. Variable domain in full (rest from reference TRBV7-2 and TRBJ1-5): GAGVSQSPSNKVTEKGKDVELRCDPISGHTALYWYRQSLGQGLEFLIYFQGNSAPDKSGLPSDRFSAERTGGSVSTLTIQRTQQEDSAVYLCASSPPSQPQHFGDGTRLSIL.